This T cell receptor beta chain was sequenced for a study of control samples from healthy donors and cancer patients. The germline V gene encodes CDR1 SGHRS and CDR2 YFSETQ. This CDR3 has 14 amino acids. V shed 1 base and J shed 4 bases, with 10 bases lying between them. Profiling relied on immunoSEQ multiplex PCR, and the TCRdb table lists in-frame clones only, not all of them. Of about 59,000 clones in the sample, 80% to 95% were seen once. The receptor comes from a man in his forties with colorectal cancer. This chain connects TRBV5-1 to TRBJ2-3; TRBD2 is a possible D gene (5 bases). What was sequenced was PBMCs. The CDR3 loop reads CASSLLGAADTQYF. The CDR3 nucleotides read TGCGCCAGCAGCTTGCTGGGAGCGGCAGATACGCAGTATTTT.